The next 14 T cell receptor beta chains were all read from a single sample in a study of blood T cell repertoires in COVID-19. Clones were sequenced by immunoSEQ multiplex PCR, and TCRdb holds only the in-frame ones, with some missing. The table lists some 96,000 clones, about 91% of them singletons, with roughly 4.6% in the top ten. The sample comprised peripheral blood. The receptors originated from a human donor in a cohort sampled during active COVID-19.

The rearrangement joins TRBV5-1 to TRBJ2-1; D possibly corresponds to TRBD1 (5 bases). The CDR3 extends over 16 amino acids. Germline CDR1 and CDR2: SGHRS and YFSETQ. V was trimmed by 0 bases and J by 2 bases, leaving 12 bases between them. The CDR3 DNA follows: TGCGCCAGCAGCTTGGAGGGGTGGAAGACCTACAATGAGCAGTTCTTC. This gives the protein CASSLEGWKTYNEQFF.

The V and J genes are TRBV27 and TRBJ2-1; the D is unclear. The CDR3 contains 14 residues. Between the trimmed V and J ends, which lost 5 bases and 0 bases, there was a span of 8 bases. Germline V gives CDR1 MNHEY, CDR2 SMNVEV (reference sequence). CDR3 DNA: TGTGCCAGCAGTGCCGTCAGCTCCTACAATGAGCAGTTCTTC. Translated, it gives CASSAVSSYNEQFF.

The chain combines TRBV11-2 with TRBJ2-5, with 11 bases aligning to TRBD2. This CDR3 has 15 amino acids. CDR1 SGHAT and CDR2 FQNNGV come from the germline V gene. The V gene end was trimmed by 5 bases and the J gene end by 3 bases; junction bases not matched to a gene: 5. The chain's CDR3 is CASSPGLAEKETQYF. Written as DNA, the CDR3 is TGTGCCAGCAGCCCGGGACTAGCGGAGAAAGAGACCCAGTACTTC.

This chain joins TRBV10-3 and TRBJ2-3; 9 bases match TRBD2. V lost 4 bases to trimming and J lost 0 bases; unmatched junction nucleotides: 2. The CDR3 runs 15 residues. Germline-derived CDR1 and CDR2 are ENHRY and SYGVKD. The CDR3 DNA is TGTGCCATCAGTGTGACTAGCGGCAGCACAGATACGCAGTATTTT. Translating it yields CAISVTSGSTDTQYF.

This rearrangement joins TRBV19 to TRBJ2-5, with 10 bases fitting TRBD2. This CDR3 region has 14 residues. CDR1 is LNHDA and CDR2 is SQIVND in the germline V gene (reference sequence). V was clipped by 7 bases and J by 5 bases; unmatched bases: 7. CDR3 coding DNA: TGTGCCAGTAAGCGAACTAGCGGGGTGGAGACCCAGTACTTC. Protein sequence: CASKRTSGVETQYF.

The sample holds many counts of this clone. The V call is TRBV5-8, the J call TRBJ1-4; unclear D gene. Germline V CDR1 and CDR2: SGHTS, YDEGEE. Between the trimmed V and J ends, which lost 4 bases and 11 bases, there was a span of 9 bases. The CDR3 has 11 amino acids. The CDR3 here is CASSHRGKLFF. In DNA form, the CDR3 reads TGTGCCAGCAGCCACCGCGGGAAACTGTTTTTT.

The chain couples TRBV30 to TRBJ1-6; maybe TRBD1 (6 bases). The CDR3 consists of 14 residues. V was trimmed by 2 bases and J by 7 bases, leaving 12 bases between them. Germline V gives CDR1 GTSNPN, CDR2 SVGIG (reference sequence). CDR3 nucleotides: TGTGCCTGGAGTATACAGGGAGGGAATTCACCCCTCCACTTT. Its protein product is CAWSIQGGNSPLHF.

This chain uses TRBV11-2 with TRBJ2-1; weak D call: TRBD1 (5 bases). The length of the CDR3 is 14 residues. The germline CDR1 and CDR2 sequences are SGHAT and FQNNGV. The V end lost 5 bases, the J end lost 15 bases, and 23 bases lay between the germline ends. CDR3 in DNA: TGTGCCAGCAGCCTGGGCTTAGGGGCCGGGTTTTGGTTCTTC. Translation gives CASSLGLGAGFWFF.

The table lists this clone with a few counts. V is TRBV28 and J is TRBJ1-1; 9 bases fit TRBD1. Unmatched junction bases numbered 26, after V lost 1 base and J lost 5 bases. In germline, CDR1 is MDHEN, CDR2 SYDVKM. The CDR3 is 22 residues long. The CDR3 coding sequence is TGTGCCAGCAGTTTATTTTATCGTGGTCATCAGGACAGGGGATTTCGCAGTACTGAAGCTTTCTTT. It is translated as CASSLFYRGHQDRGFRSTEAFF.

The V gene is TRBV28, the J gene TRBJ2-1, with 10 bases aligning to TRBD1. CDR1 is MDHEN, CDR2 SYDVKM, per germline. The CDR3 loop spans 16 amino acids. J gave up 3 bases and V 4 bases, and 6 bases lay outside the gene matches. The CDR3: CASSYSGTGDYNEQFF. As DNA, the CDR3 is TGTGCCAGCAGTTACTCCGGGACAGGGGACTACAATGAGCAGTTCTTC.

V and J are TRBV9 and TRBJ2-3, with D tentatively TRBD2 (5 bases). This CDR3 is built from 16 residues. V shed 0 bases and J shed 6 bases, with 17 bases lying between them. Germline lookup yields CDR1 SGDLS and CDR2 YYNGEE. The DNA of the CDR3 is TGTGCCAGCAGCGTAGGGAGCGGTATAAGTACCGATACGCAGTATTTT. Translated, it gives CASSVGSGISTDTQYF.

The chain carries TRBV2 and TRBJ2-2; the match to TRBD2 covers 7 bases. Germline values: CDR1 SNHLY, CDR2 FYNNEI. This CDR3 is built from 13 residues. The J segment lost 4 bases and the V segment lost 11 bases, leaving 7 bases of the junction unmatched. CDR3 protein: CAARDYPTGELFF. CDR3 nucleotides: TGTGCCGCCCGGGACTACCCCACCGGGGAGCTGTTTTTT.

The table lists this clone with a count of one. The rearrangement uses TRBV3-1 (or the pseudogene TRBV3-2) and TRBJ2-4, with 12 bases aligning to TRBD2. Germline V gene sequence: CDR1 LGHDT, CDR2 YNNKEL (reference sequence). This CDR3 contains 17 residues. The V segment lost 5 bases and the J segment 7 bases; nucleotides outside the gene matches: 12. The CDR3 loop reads CASSSHPGLAGINIQYF. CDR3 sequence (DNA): TGTGCCAGCAGCTCCCACCCGGGACTAGCGGGCATCAACATTCAGTACTTC.

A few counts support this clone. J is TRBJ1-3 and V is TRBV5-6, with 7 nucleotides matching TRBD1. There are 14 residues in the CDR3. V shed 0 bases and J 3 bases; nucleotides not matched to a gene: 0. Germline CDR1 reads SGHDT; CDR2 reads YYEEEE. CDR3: CASSLDRGGNTIYF. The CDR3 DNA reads TGTGCCAGCAGCTTGGACAGGGGTGGAAACACCATATATTTT.